The sequence of this T cell receptor beta chain was determined in a study of blood T cell dynamics during melanoma immunotherapy. About the research overall: First-line therapy was either pembrolizumab or nivolumab with ipilimumab for metastatic melanoma. Study-wide findings and caveats: Cell-free DNA CDR3 sequences most resembled the immune-effector CD8+ subset, which was also most clonal.

The sample's time point: week 3, after first cycle of checkpoint inhibitor. The CD3+ CD4- CD8+ CD45RA- CD45RO-high CD27- CCR7- memory phenotype defined TIE cells. Sampling occurred pretreatment (T0) and at week 3 (W3), after cycle one of checkpoint blockade. Disease control meant complete response, partial response or stable disease at 12 weeks. No patient had earlier systemic cancer treatment, concurrent immunosuppressants, or another active cancer. Assay used: immunoSEQ multiplex PCR; TCRdb lists only in-frame clones, some missing. The sample has some 2,000 clones, more than 65% seen once; the top ten hold around 5%. On this clone: As yet, its antigen is unknown.

The CDR3 contains 17 residues. Trimming stripped 0 bases from V and 0 bases from J, with 13 bases between. Germline CDR1 SGDLS, CDR2 YYNGEE. The clonotype originates from a human donor with melanoma. The sample in question was CD8+ T cells from blood, obtained from a patient treated with checkpoint blockade. This rearrangement joins TRBV9 to TRBJ1-3, with D unresolved. The CDR3 protein is CASSVDEIFHSGNTIYF. CDR3 nucleotides: TGTGCCAGCAGCGTAGATGAGATATTCCACTCTGGAAACACCATATATTTT.